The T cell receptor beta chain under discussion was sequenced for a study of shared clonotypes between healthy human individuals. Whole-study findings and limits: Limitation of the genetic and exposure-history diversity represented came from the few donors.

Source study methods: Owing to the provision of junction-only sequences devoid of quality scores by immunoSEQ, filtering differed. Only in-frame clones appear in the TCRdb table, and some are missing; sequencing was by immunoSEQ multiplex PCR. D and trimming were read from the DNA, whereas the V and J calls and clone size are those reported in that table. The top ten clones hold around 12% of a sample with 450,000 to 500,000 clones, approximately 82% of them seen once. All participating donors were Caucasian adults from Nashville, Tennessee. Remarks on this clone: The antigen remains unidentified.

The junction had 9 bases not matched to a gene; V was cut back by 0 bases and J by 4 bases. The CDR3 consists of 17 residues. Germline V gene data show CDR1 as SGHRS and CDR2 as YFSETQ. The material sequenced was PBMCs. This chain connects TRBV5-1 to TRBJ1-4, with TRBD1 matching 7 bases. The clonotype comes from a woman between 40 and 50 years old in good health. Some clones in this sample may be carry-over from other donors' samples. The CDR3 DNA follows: TGCGCCAGCAGCTTGGATCAGGGGGTCAGGAATAATGAAAAACTGTTTTTT. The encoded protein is CASSLDQGVRNNEKLFF.